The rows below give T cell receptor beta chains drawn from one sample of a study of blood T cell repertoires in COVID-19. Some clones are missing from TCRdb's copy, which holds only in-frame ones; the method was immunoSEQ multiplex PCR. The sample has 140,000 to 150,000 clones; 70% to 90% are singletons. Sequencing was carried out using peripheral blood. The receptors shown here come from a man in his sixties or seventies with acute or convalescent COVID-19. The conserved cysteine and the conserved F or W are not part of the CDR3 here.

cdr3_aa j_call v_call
ASSTLAGVGNEQF TRBJ2-1 TRBV27
ASSQDGVAGSYEQY TRBJ2-7 TRBV4-2
ASSQTSGSYNEQF TRBJ2-1 TRBV28
ASSWATAGDTDTQY TRBJ2-3 TRBV28
ASSFGETQY TRBJ2-5 TRBV19
ASSSGNEYEQY TRBJ2-7 TRBV5-1
ASGVGAPSDSPLH TRBJ1-6 TRBV19
ASSEDSGVQH TRBJ1-5 TRBV7-9
ASSSRTSGSNEQF TRBJ2-1 TRBV7-9
ASGRSGTGEVLDGYT TRBJ1-2 TRBV12-5
SVEDPRQSSYNEQF TRBJ2-1 TRBV29-1
ASSLSRQGQETQY TRBJ2-5 TRBV27
ASSLAADTGELF TRBJ2-2 TRBV5-1
ASSEETGNEQY TRBJ2-7 TRBV10-2
ASSRHSGESSYNEQF TRBJ2-1 TRBV19
ASTPRGNSPLH TRBJ1-6 TRBV2
ASSQRLFTGELF TRBJ2-2 TRBV23-1
ASNPQGSGDEQF TRBJ2-1 TRBV7-9
ASSPQGLAELASSGANVLT TRBJ2-6 TRBV4-1
ASSMGPEKLF TRBJ1-4 TRBV5-5
ASSGLAGGPGANVLT TRBJ2-6 TRBV2
ASSLVGGPGGELF TRBJ2-2 TRBV5-1
ASRLRGGVQGEQF TRBJ2-1 TRBV27
ASSPGDRNTEAF TRBJ1-1 TRBV7-9
ASSPPWAGTEAF TRBJ1-1 TRBV2
AWSAVGSGNTIY TRBJ1-3 TRBV30
ASSPRAGFNEQF TRBJ2-1 TRBV2
ASSIVHSGANVLT TRBJ2-6 TRBV19
ASSESFLEQLVETQY TRBJ2-5 TRBV25-1
ASSPGNQETQY TRBJ2-5 TRBV5-1
ASSRDRGSHEQY TRBJ2-7 TRBV2
ASSSRQPGSPLH TRBJ1-6 TRBV7-6
ASSLVDTEAF TRBJ1-1 TRBV5-1
ASSEGTELGALH TRBJ1-6 TRBV6-1
ASSLVGTNTGELF TRBJ2-2 TRBV7-2
ASRGTGVDTQY TRBJ2-3 TRBV25-1
ASSPLGARDTEAF TRBJ1-1 TRBV18
ASSYNGQRNEKLF TRBJ1-4 TRBV6-6
ASSPGQGNQPQH TRBJ1-5 TRBV6-5
ASSLETGDQPQH TRBJ1-5 TRBV5-1
ASTSGRGSDDNEQF TRBJ2-1 TRBV10-2
ASSPGGETQY TRBJ2-5 TRBV5-6
ASSRNPGEGPLANYGYT TRBJ1-2 TRBV4-1
ASSLRSQGAGEQF TRBJ2-1 TRBV6-1